This is a list of T cell receptor beta chains from one sample in a study of shared clonotypes between healthy human individuals. Sequencing used immunoSEQ multiplex PCR; TCRdb keeps in-frame clones, though not all of them. The repertoire has 2 million to 2.5 million clones, more than 85% of them found once; the top ten carry under 0.45%. Specimen: naive CD4+ T cells from PBMCs. These receptors all stem from a man aged 18 to 30 in good health. Some clones in this sample may be carry-over from other donors' samples. Each CDR3 is given with its conserved first and last residue. The D gene is left open where the match is weak. The size of a clone is reported for some rows only, either as once, few or many, or as a class for expanded clones.

d_call: TRBD1
clone_size: -
j_call: TRBJ1-2
v_call: TRBV19
cdr3_nt: TGTGCCAGTAGTTTCCCGACAGGGGGCGGCTACACCTTC
cdr3_aa: CASSFPTGGGYTF

d_call: -
clone_size: -
j_call: TRBJ2-1
v_call: TRBV6-5
cdr3_nt: TGTGCCAGCAGTACCCCTTTGGCGGCATACAATGAGCAGTTCTTC
cdr3_aa: CASSTPLAAYNEQFF

d_call: TRBD1
clone_size: -
j_call: TRBJ1-1
v_call: TRBV2
cdr3_nt: TGTGCCAGCAAAAAGGACAGGCCTCCGCCTGAAGCTTTCTTT
cdr3_aa: CASKKDRPPPEAFF

d_call: TRBD2
clone_size: -
j_call: TRBJ2-7
v_call: TRBV6-5
cdr3_nt: TGTGCCAGCTCACCCGAGCGGGACCTAACCTACGAGCAGTACTTC
cdr3_aa: CASSPERDLTYEQYF

d_call: -
clone_size: -
j_call: TRBJ2-7
v_call: TRBV7-6
cdr3_nt: TGTGCCAGCAGCAAGGGGGGGGTTTCCGAGCAGTACTTC
cdr3_aa: CASSKGGVSEQYF

d_call: TRBD2
clone_size: -
j_call: TRBJ2-7
v_call: TRBV9
cdr3_nt: TGTGCCAGCAGCGTCGGGACTAGCGGGAGGGGCTCCTACGAGCAGTACTTC
cdr3_aa: CASSVGTSGRGSYEQYF

d_call: -
clone_size: few
j_call: TRBJ1-3
v_call: TRBV5-1
cdr3_nt: TGCGCCAGCAGCTTGGGATCGAGCTCTGGAAACACCATATATTTT
cdr3_aa: CASSLGSSSGNTIYF

d_call: -
clone_size: -
j_call: TRBJ1-5
v_call: TRBV4-2
cdr3_nt: TGTGCCAGCAGCCCACAACGGGGGGGCCTAAATCAGCCCCAGCATTTT
cdr3_aa: CASSPQRGGLNQPQHF

d_call: -
clone_size: -
j_call: TRBJ1-1
v_call: TRBV6-1
cdr3_nt: TGTGCCAGCAGTGAAACTGCGACGGCTCGGGCTTTCTTT
cdr3_aa: CASSETATARAFF

d_call: TRBD1
clone_size: -
j_call: TRBJ2-1
v_call: TRBV5-1
cdr3_nt: TGCGCCAGCAGCTTCCAGGGGGCCGACGTCTACAATGAGCAGTTCTTC
cdr3_aa: CASSFQGADVYNEQFF

d_call: -
clone_size: -
j_call: TRBJ2-7
v_call: TRBV18
cdr3_nt: TGTGCCAGCTCACCCGAGCGTATGCCCTACGAGCAGTACTTC
cdr3_aa: CASSPERMPYEQYF

d_call: TRBD1
clone_size: once
j_call: TRBJ2-1
v_call: TRBV19
cdr3_nt: TGTGCCAGTAGTATCCTATTGACAGGGAGCTCCTACAATGAGCAGTTCTTC
cdr3_aa: CASSILLTGSSYNEQFF

d_call: -
clone_size: -
j_call: TRBJ2-2
v_call: TRBV11-3
cdr3_nt: TGTGCCAGCAGGAGGCAACGAAACACCGGGGAGCTGTTTTTT
cdr3_aa: CASRRQRNTGELFF

d_call: TRBD1
clone_size: -
j_call: TRBJ2-7
v_call: TRBV18
cdr3_nt: TGTGCCAGCTCACCACCGGGACAGCCCTCCTACGAGCAGTACTTC
cdr3_aa: CASSPPGQPSYEQYF

d_call: TRBD1
clone_size: -
j_call: TRBJ1-4
v_call: TRBV6-6
cdr3_nt: TGTGCCAGCAGTTACGACGGACAGGTTAATGAAAAACTGTTTTTT
cdr3_aa: CASSYDGQVNEKLFF

d_call: -
clone_size: -
j_call: TRBJ2-5
v_call: TRBV28
cdr3_nt: TGTGCCTCCCGGGACACCAGTAGAGAGACCCAGTACTTC
cdr3_aa: CASRDTSRETQYF

d_call: -
clone_size: -
j_call: TRBJ2-2
v_call: TRBV27
cdr3_nt: TGTGCCAGCAGTGGAAGCAGAGGGACCGGGGAGCTGTTTTTT
cdr3_aa: CASSGSRGTGELFF

d_call: TRBD2
clone_size: -
j_call: TRBJ2-1
v_call: TRBV5-4
cdr3_nt: TGTGCCAGCAGCTTTGGCGGGAGAATGGACAATGAGCAGTTCTTC
cdr3_aa: CASSFGGRMDNEQFF

d_call: -
clone_size: -
j_call: TRBJ1-2
v_call: TRBV4-3
cdr3_nt: TGCGCCAGCAGCCAAGAGGCAGGGGAGGCCCGGCATGGCTACACCTTC
cdr3_aa: CASSQEAGEARHGYTF

d_call: -
clone_size: -
j_call: TRBJ1-2
v_call: TRBV2
cdr3_nt: TGTGCCAGCAGGATGGACAGCTATGGCTACACCTTC
cdr3_aa: CASRMDSYGYTF

d_call: -
clone_size: -
j_call: TRBJ2-3
v_call: TRBV5-4
cdr3_nt: TGTGCCAGCAGCCCCCGTCGGCGGGCTAGCACAGATACGCAGTATTTT
cdr3_aa: CASSPRRRASTDTQYF

d_call: -
clone_size: -
j_call: TRBJ2-3
v_call: TRBV15
cdr3_nt: TGTGCCACCAGCCCTACCCGGCTAGTGACTGATACGCAGTATTTT
cdr3_aa: CATSPTRLVTDTQYF

d_call: -
clone_size: -
j_call: TRBJ1-2
v_call: TRBV5-1
cdr3_nt: TGCGCCAGCAGAGCCCCAGGGTCTCCGTTTGGCTACACCTTC
cdr3_aa: CASRAPGSPFGYTF

d_call: -
clone_size: -
j_call: TRBJ2-2
v_call: TRBV28
cdr3_nt: TGTGCCAGCAGTTTAAGGCAGGGATGGACCGGGGAGCTGTTTTTT
cdr3_aa: CASSLRQGWTGELFF

d_call: -
clone_size: -
j_call: TRBJ2-7
v_call: TRBV28
cdr3_nt: TGTGCCAGCACCCCCCTGGGCAGGGGCAGTCTCGAGCAGTACTTC
cdr3_aa: CASTPLGRGSLEQYF

d_call: -
clone_size: -
j_call: TRBJ1-5
v_call: TRBV7-2
cdr3_nt: TGTGCCAGCAGCCGTTACAATAGCAATCAGCCCCAGCATTTT
cdr3_aa: CASSRYNSNQPQHF

d_call: -
clone_size: -
j_call: TRBJ1-1
v_call: TRBV7-2
cdr3_nt: TGTGCCAGCAGCTTTTCGGATGGAACTGAAGCTTTCTTT
cdr3_aa: CASSFSDGTEAFF

d_call: -
clone_size: -
j_call: TRBJ2-7
v_call: TRBV5-1
cdr3_nt: TGCGCCAGCAGCTTGTACGACCCACTAGACTACGAGCAGTACTTC
cdr3_aa: CASSLYDPLDYEQYF

d_call: -
clone_size: -
j_call: TRBJ2-1
v_call: TRBV28
cdr3_nt: TGTGCCAGCAGTTTATTCGGGCAGTACAATGAGCAGTTCTTC
cdr3_aa: CASSLFGQYNEQFF

d_call: -
clone_size: -
j_call: TRBJ2-1
v_call: TRBV18
cdr3_nt: TGTGCCAGCTCACCCTGGGGCGGGGTTTACAATGAGCAGTTCTTC
cdr3_aa: CASSPWGGVYNEQFF

d_call: -
clone_size: -
j_call: TRBJ1-2
v_call: TRBV2
cdr3_nt: TGTGCCAGCAGGGCCGACAGTATCAGCTATGGCTACACCTTC
cdr3_aa: CASRADSISYGYTF

d_call: -
clone_size: -
j_call: TRBJ1-1
v_call: TRBV18
cdr3_nt: TGTGCCAGCTCACGGCAGGGAGAAGCTTTCTTT
cdr3_aa: CASSRQGEAFF

d_call: -
clone_size: -
j_call: TRBJ2-7
v_call: TRBV29-1
cdr3_nt: TGCAGCGTTCAACTAGCCTACGAGCAGTACTTC
cdr3_aa: CSVQLAYEQYF

d_call: TRBD2
clone_size: -
j_call: TRBJ2-1
v_call: TRBV30
cdr3_nt: TGTGCCTGGAGTGTAGCGGGAGTGGTCAATGAGCAGTTCTTC
cdr3_aa: CAWSVAGVVNEQFF

d_call: TRBD2
clone_size: -
j_call: TRBJ2-3
v_call: TRBV9
cdr3_nt: TGTGCCAGCAGCGTAGAGGCCCGAGGTAGCGGGAGGGCGTTTGCAGATACGCAGTATTTT
cdr3_aa: CASSVEARGSGRAFADTQYF

d_call: -
clone_size: -
j_call: TRBJ2-2
v_call: TRBV5-1
cdr3_nt: TGCGCCAGCCGGGCAGGGGCGAACACCGGGGAGCTGTTTTTT
cdr3_aa: CASRAGANTGELFF